This T cell receptor beta chain is from a study of identical twins. After removal of 5 bases from V and 6 bases from J, the junction contained 3 bases not matched to a gene. Germline CDR1 reads SGHTA; CDR2 reads FQGNSA. This CDR3 is 12 amino acids long. TCRdb re-called the 5' RACE reads with MiXCR, one entry per CDR3 protein. The sample has 500,000 to 600,000 distinct CDR3 sequences, approximately 22% seen once. The same data also contributed to another study, on T cells expressing NK-cell markers.

The sample was CD4+ T cells sorted from blood. The TCR originated in a woman aged 18-29 years in good health. This sequence joins TRBV7-2 and TRBJ1-2; TRBD1 matches at 7 bases. The CDR3: CASSRGTDGYTF. The CDR3 nucleotides read TGTGCCAGCAGCAGGGGGACAGATGGCTACACCTTC.